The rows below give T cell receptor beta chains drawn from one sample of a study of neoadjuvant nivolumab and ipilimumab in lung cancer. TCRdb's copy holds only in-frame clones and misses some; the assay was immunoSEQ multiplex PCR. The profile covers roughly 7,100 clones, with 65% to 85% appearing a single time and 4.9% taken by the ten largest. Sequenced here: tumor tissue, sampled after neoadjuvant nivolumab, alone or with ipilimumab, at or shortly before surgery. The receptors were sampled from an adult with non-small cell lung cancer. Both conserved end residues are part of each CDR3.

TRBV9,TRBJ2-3,CASSVGGEPSADTQYF
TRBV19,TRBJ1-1,CASRPGGAGTEAFF
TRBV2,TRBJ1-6,CASRIQGQSSPLHF
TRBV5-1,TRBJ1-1,CASSLDMNTEAFF
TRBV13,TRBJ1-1,CASADGMNTEAFF
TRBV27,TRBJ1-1,CASSSYTEAFF
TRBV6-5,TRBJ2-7,CATQGDSLYEQYF
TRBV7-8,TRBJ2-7,CASSLEVTERRQYF
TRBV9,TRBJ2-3,CASGTASTDTQYF
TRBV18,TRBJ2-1,CASSPGWNYNEQFF
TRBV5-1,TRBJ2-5,CASSLVQETQYF
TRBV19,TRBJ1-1,CASSMGTGGNTEAFF
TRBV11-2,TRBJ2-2,CASSPSAAGELFF
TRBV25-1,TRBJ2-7,CASSSSGTGVYEQYF
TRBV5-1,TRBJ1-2,CASSLEGQGHTF
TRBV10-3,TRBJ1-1,CAISNRGLLDTEAFF
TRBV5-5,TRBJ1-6,CASSLVDTTNSPLHF
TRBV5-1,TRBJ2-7,CASSSTYEQYF
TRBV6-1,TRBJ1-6,CASRADPTRYSPLHF
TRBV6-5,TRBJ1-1,CASSRTGMNTEAFF
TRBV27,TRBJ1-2,CAKGGARTNYGYTF
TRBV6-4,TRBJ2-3,CASSDSSGGATDTQYF
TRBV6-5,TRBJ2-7,CASSSEGTGSYEQYF
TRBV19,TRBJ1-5,CASRAGIGQPQHF
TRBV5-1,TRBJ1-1,CASSLVGSTEAFF
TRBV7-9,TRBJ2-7,CASSFRGYEQYF
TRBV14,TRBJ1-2,CASSQSGPYGYTF
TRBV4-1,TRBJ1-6,CASSQVLGGGFASPLHF
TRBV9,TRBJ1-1,CASSTRQITEAFF
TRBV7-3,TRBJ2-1,CASSLSRGRYNEQFF
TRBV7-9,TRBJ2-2,CASSLAGDTGELFF
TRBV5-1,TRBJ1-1,CASSPGGLDAFF
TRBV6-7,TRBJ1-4,CASRFPAAGTTNEKLFF
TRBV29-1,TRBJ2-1,CSVGTSGVYNEQFF
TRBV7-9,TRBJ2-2,CASSPLGQGAAGELFF
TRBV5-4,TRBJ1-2,CASSSGQGISFAYGYTF
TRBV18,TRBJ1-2,CASSPGTSNNYGYTF
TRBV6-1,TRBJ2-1,CASGSGQDHYNEQFF
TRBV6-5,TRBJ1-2,CASSYSPGVGGYTF
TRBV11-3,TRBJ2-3,CASSLGAGGTDTQYF
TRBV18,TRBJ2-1,CASSPPGILDEQFF
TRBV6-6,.,CASVDSSYEQYF
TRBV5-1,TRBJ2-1,CASSSSLVRDEQFF
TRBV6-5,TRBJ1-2,CASSYNAGGKFGYTF
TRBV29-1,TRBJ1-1,CSVEEDENTEAFF
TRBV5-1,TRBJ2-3,CASSFGSFLTDTQYF
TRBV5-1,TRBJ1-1,CASTRLWGTEAFF
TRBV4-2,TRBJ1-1,CASSQDTDGTEAFF
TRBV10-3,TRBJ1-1,CAATGHLNTEAFF
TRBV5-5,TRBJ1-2,CASSLVQDVTNYGYTF
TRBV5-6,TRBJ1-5,CASSLGRYNQPQHF
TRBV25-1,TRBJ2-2,CASSEYPGLPNTGELFF
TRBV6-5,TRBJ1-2,CASSSMDRGLEGYTF